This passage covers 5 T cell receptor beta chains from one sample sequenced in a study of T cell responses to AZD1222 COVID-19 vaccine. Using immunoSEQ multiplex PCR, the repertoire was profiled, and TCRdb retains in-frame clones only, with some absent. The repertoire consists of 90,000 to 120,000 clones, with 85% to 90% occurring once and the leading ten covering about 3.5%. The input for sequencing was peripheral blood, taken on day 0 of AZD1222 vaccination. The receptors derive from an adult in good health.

The CDR3 coding sequence is TGTGCCAGCTCACCGATACAGGGGCCCTACGAGCAGTACTTC. Its translation is CASSPIQGPYEQYF. The chain links TRBV18 to TRBJ2-7; 7 bases map to TRBD1. Germline-derived CDR1 and CDR2 are KGHSH and LQKENI. V trimming: 3 bases; J trimming: 2 bases; junction bases outside the gene matches: 4. This CDR3 is 14 amino acids long.

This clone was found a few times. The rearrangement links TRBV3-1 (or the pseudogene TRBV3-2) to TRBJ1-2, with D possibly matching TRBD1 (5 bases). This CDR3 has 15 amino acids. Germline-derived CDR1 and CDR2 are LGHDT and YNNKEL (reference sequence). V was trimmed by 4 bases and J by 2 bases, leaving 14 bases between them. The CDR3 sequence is CASSLSTTGNYGYTF. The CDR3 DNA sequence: TGTGCCAGCAGCCTATCAACTACAGGCAACTATGGCTACACCTTC.

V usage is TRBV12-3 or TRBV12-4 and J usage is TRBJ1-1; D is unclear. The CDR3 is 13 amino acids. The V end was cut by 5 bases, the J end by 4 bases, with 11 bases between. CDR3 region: CASSPGQLTEAFF. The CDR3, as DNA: TGTGCCAGCAGTCCGGGCCAGCTCACTGAAGCTTTCTTT.

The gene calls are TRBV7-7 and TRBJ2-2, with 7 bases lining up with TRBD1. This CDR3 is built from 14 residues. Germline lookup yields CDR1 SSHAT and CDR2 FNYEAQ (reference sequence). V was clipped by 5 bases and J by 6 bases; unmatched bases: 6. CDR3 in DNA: TGTGCCAGCAGCCTAACACAGGGGTCCGGGGAGCTGTTTTTT. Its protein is CASSLTQGSGELFF. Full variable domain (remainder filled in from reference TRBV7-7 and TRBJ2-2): GAGVSQSPRYKVTKRGQDVTLRCDPISSHATLYWYQQALGQGPEFLTYFNYEAQPDKSGLPSDRFSAERPEGSISTLTIQRTEQRDSAMYRCASSLTQGSGELFFGEGSRLTVL.

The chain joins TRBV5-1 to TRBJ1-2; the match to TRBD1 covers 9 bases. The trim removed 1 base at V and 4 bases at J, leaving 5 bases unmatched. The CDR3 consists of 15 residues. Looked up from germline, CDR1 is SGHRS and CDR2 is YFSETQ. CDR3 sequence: CASSLSGQGIYGYTF. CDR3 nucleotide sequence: TGCGCCAGCAGCTTGTCAGGACAGGGGATCTATGGCTACACCTTC.